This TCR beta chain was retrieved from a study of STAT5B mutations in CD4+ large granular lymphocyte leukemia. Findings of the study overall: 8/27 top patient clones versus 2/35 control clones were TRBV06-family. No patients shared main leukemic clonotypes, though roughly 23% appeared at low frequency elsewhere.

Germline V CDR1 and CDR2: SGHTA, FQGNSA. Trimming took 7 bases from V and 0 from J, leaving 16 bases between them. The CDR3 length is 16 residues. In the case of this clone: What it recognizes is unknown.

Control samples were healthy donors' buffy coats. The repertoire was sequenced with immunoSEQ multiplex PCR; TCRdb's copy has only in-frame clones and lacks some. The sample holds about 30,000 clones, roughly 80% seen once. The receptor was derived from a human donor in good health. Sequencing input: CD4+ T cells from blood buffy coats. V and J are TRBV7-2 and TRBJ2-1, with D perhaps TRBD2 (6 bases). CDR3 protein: CASNREGTPSYNEQFF. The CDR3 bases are TGTGCCAGCAACAGAGAAGGGACTCCCTCCTACAATGAGCAGTTCTTC.